Following are 9 T cell receptor beta chains from one sample sequenced in a study of blood T cell repertoires in COVID-19. Sequenced by immunoSEQ multiplex PCR; TCRdb stores in-frame clones only, minus some. The sample yields about 260,000 clones, about 80% seen once. The sequenced material came from PBMCs or T cells enriched from blood (not recorded which). The receptors were sampled from a man under 40 with acute COVID-19.

The chain carries TRBV6-4 and TRBJ2-2; 12 bases map to TRBD2. This CDR3 has 13 residues. Germline V gene sequence: CDR1 MRHNA, CDR2 SNTAGT. V lost 9 bases and J lost 5; bases outside the gene matches: 1. For the CDR3, the DNA is TGTGCCAGGGGGACTAGCGGGACCGGGGAGCTGTTTTTT. Protein product: CARGTSGTGELFF.

In this sample, this clone turned up a few times. The V and J genes are TRBV7-9 and TRBJ2-1, with TRBD1 identical over 7 bases. Germline V lookup: CDR1 SEHNR, CDR2 FQNEAQ (reference sequence). V shed 2 bases and J 6 bases; nucleotides not matched to a gene: 4. The length of the CDR3 is 14 residues. CDR3 amino acids: CASSLWDSLNEQFF. Here the CDR3 DNA reads TGTGCCAGCAGCTTATGGGACAGCCTCAATGAGCAGTTCTTC.

The chain has TRBV24-1 and TRBJ1-2, with D unclear. CDR1 and CDR2 (germline): KGHDR, SFDVKD. CDR3 length: 13 residues. V gave up 6 bases and J gave up 0 bases, with 7 bases separating them. CDR3 in amino acids: CATSRGTNYGYTF. The CDR3 DNA sequence: TGTGCCACCAGTCGCGGGACTAACTATGGCTACACCTTC.

The chain joins TRBV24-1 to TRBJ2-1, with D perhaps TRBD1 (5 bases). The CDR3 is 17 residues long. Deletions cut 2 bases from V and 1 base from J, with 14 bases between. Germline CDR1 and CDR2: KGHDR and SFDVKD. The CDR3, as DNA: TGTGCCACCAGTGATTCCCTAGGGGATGCTTCCTACAATGAGCAGTTCTTC. Protein product: CATSDSLGDASYNEQFF.

The CDR3 nucleotides are TGTGCCAGCAGCAGACAGGGGGTGACCGGGGAGCTGTTTTTT. It specifies CASSRQGVTGELFF. The gene calls are TRBV5-4 and TRBJ2-2, with 9 bases lining up with TRBD1. This CDR3 region has 14 residues. Trimming cost V 4 bases and J 5 bases; bases outside gene matches: 3. The germline V gene encodes CDR1 SGHNT and CDR2 YYREEE (reference sequence).

The chain employs TRBV29-1 and TRBJ2-6; possibly TRBD2 for D (5 bases). Trimming took 3 bases from V and 2 from J, leaving 8 bases between them. Germline V gene sequence: CDR1 SQVTM, CDR2 ANQGSEA. The CDR3 is 14 residues long. In DNA form, the CDR3 reads TGCAGCGTTGATCCCGGGGCTGGGGCCAACGTCCTGACTTTC. Protein: CSVDPGAGANVLTF. Looking up the rest from reference TRBV29-1 and TRBJ2-6 gives the full variable domain: SAVISQKPSRDICQRGTSLTIQCQVDSQVTMMFWYRQQPGQSLTLIATANQGSEATYESGFVIDKFPISRPNLTFSTLTVSNMSPEDSSIYLCSVDPGAGANVLTFGAGSRLTVL.

The CDR3 spells CASSGQGATGELFF. CDR3 coding DNA: TGTGCCAGCAGTGGACAGGGGGCCACCGGGGAGCTGTTTTTT. The V and J genes are TRBV2 and TRBJ2-2; 10 bases line up with TRBD1. The CDR3 consists of 14 residues. V shed 4 bases and J 4 bases; nucleotides not matched to a gene: 0. The germline V gene has CDR1 SNHLY and CDR2 FYNNEI. Supplemented by reference TRBV2 and TRBJ2-2, the full variable domain reads EPEVTQTPSHQVTQMGQEVILRCVPISNHLYFYWYRQILGQKVEFLVSFYNNEISEKSEIFDDQFSVERPDGSNFTLKIRSTKLEDSAMYFCASSGQGATGELFFGEGSRLTVL.

This clone was seen more than once but under ten times. V gene TRBV12-3 or TRBV12-4 combines with J gene TRBJ1-5, with D unresolved. This CDR3 region has 13 residues. Trimming cost V 5 bases and J 7 bases, with 12 bases left between them. In nucleotides, the CDR3 is TGTGCCAGCAGTCGAGGGTCAGGACAGCCCCAGCATTTT. Its translation is CASSRGSGQPQHF.

This sequence joins TRBV5-1 and TRBJ1-3, with D perhaps matching TRBD1 (6 bases). Germline V gene sequence: CDR1 SGHRS, CDR2 YFSETQ. Trimming took 2 bases from V and 4 from J, leaving 7 bases between them. The CDR3 contains 13 residues. The CDR3 DNA reads TGCGCCAGCAGCTTTGACAGGGGAAACACCATATATTTT. Encoded protein: CASSFDRGNTIYF.